The 11 T cell receptor beta chains presented below share a single source sample, sequenced in a study of blood T cells in healthy people across ages. Alongside a J-beta primer mix, a sample-barcoded 5' primer served in a second PCR lasting about 7 to 11 cycles. MiXCR was run by TCRdb on the 5' RACE reads, yielding one entry per CDR3 protein. The sample records about 1,000,000 distinct CDR3 sequences, roughly 45% being singletons. Material: blood. Every receptor here comes from a woman aged 55-70 years in good health.

This sequence joins TRBV10-3 and TRBJ1-5, with D perhaps matching TRBD1 (6 bases). V was shortened by 0 bases and J by 9 bases, with 12 bases between the two germline ends. CDR1 and CDR2 from the germline V gene are ENHRY and SYGVKD. This CDR3 is 14 amino acids long. CDR3 protein: CAISESGGERPQHF. DNA of the CDR3: TGTGCCATCAGTGAGTCAGGGGGGGAGCGGCCCCAGCATTTT.

This clonotype was found a few times. This rearrangement joins TRBV24-1 to TRBJ2-1; 10 positions match TRBD2. Unmatched junction bases numbered 2, after V lost 5 bases and J lost 5 bases. The V gene's germline CDR1 is KGHDR and CDR2 SFDVKD. CDR3 size: 14 residues. CDR3 DNA: TGTGCCACCAGTGGACTAGCGGGTAACAATGAGCAGTTCTTC. It is translated as CATSGLAGNNEQFF.

In its sample, this clonotype was seen many times. For the CDR3, the DNA is TGTGCCAGCAGCTCTCTGGGACTAGTCGCGGAGACCCAGTACTTC. Translation gives CASSSLGLVAETQYF. The chain has TRBV6-2 or TRBV6-3 and TRBJ2-5; 8 bases are shared with TRBD2. This CDR3 spans 15 amino acids. Unmatched junction bases numbered 11, after V lost 6 bases and J lost 5 bases. The germline V gene has CDR1 MNHEY and CDR2 SVGEGT.

The genes are TRBV10-1 and TRBJ2-5, with 11 bases aligning to TRBD2. V gave up 2 bases and J gave up 5 bases; unmatched junction bases: 4. CDR3 length: 15 amino acids. Per the germline V gene, CDR1 is WNHNN and CDR2 is SYGVQD (reference sequence). As DNA, the CDR3 is TGCGCCAGCAGTGAGCGACTAGCGGGAAGGGAGACCCAGTACTTC. Translated, it gives CASSERLAGRETQYF.

J is TRBJ1-4 and V is TRBV2, with D possibly matching TRBD1 (6 bases). This CDR3 has 13 amino acids. Germline assignment: CDR1 SNHLY and CDR2 FYNNEI. Trimming cost V 6 bases and J 7 bases, with 12 bases left between them. CDR3 nucleotide sequence: TGTGCCAGCAGGAAGGGGGGGTTTGAAAAACTGTTTTTT. It encodes CASRKGGFEKLFF.

This clonotype has more than one count but fewer than ten. This rearrangement joins TRBV9 to TRBJ2-7; TRBD2 matches 14 bases. V was clipped by 4 bases and J by 1 base; unmatched bases: 10. The CDR3 is 18 residues long. The germline CDR1 and CDR2 sequences are SGDLS and YYNGEE. CDR3 loop: CASSLGTSGRRKSYEQYF. The DNA of the CDR3 is TGTGCCAGCAGCCTTGGGACTAGCGGGAGAAGGAAGTCCTACGAGCAGTACTTC. Looking up the rest from reference TRBV9 and TRBJ2-7 gives the full variable domain: DSGVTQTPKHLITATGQRVTLRCSPRSGDLSVYWYQQSLDQGLQFLIQYYNGEERAKGNILERFSAQQFPDLHSELNLSSLELGDSALYFCASSLGTSGRRKSYEQYFGPGTRLTVT.

This clonotype has more than one count but fewer than ten. This chain joins TRBV7-2 and TRBJ1-5; 7 bases map to TRBD1. CDR1 and CDR2 from the germline V gene are SGHTA and FQGNSA. This CDR3 is 15 amino acids long. The V and J ends lost 5 bases and 11 bases, in that order; junction bases with no gene match: 15. CDR3 nucleotides: TGTGCCAGCAGCCCCTCAGACAGGGCCCGAGACGCCCAGCATTTT. Its translation is CASSPSDRARDAQHF.

In DNA form, the CDR3 reads TGTGCCAGCAGCCCACAAGGGGCAGGGCCGAACACTGAAGCTTTCTTT. Amino acids: CASSPQGAGPNTEAFF. J is TRBJ1-1 and V is TRBV7-9; possible D gene TRBD1, 5 bases. The germline CDR1 and CDR2 sequences are SEHNR and FQNEAQ (reference sequence). V was pared by 5 bases and J by 1 base, with 17 bases between. CDR3 size: 16 residues.

This clonotype was found once. The rearrangement joins TRBV11-2 to TRBJ2-7; 11 bases line up with TRBD2. V shed 5 bases, J shed 0 bases, and the junction held 9 bases outside the gene matches. Germline values: CDR1 SGHAT, CDR2 FQNNGV. This CDR3 contains 17 residues. Here the CDR3 reads CASSLSLGLADSYEQYF. As DNA, the CDR3 is TGTGCCAGCAGCCTTAGCCTGGGACTAGCGGACTCCTACGAGCAGTACTTC.

This chain connects TRBV2 to TRBJ2-3; 7 bases agree with TRBD1. CDR1 is SNHLY and CDR2 is FYNNEI in the germline V gene. This CDR3 spans 13 amino acids. Trimming took 6 bases from V and 8 from J; bases not matched to a gene: 8. The DNA of the CDR3 is TGTGCCAGCAGCCAAACAGGGGACGGTACGCAGTATTTT. Encoded protein: CASSQTGDGTQYF.

The V and J genes are TRBV9 and TRBJ2-5, with a possible D match to TRBD2 (6 bases). With 0 bases removed from V and 11 bases from J, the gap between germline ends came to 29 bases. CDR1 and CDR2 from the germline V gene are SGDLS and YYNGEE. The CDR3 totals 18 residues. The CDR3, as DNA: TGTGCCAGCAGCGTAGCTTACGGGAGAGACTCCGACTACAATGAGCAGTACTTC. Residues: CASSVAYGRDSDYNEQYF.